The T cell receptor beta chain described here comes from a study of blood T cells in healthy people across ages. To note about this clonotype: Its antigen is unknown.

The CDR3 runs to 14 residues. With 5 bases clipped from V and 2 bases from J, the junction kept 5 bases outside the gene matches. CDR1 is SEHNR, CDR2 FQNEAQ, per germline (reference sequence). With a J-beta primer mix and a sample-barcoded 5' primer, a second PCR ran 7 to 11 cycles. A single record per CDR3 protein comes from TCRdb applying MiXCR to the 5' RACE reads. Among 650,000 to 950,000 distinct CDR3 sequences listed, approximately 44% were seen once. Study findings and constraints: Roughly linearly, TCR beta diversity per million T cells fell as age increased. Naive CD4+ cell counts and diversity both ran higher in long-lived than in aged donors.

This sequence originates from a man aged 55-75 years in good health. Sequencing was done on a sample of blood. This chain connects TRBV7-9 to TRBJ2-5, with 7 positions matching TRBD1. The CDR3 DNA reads TGTGCCAGCAGCCACAGACAGGGACAAGAGACCCAGTACTTC. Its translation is CASSHRQGQETQYF.